This T cell receptor (beta chain) comes out of a study of cytomegalovirus exposure and HLA in healthy donors. Germline V CDR1 and CDR2: SGHRS, YFSETQ. V was clipped by 3 bases and J by 5 bases; unmatched bases: 4. The CDR3 covers 15 residues. The study ran its PCR with 60 Vbeta and 13 Jbeta primers. TCRdb's copy holds only in-frame clones and misses some; the assay was immunoSEQ multiplex PCR. Of 160,000 or so clones in the sample, 70% to 85% were seen once. This TCR came from a male donor in good health and CMV-seronegative. The chain has TRBV5-1 and TRBJ2-2; 10 bases are shared with TRBD1. The sequenced sample was PBMCs. The CDR3 region is CASSSGQGETGELFF. CDR3 in DNA: TGCGCCAGCAGCTCCGGACAGGGGGAGACCGGGGAGCTGTTTTTT.